Sequencing of this T cell receptor beta chain was carried out in a study of T cell repertoires in cytomegalovirus infection. Study-wide results and caveats: Based on cumulative public TCR beta family frequency, carriers of CMV plus the relevant HLA were identified.

There are 12 residues in the CDR3. Germline V gene sequence: CDR1 DFQATT, CDR2 SNEGSKA (reference sequence). The J segment lost 7 bases and the V segment lost 4 bases, leaving 7 bases of the junction unmatched. MiXCR, run by TCRdb on the reads, gives a single entry per CDR3 protein. The data hold 570,000 or so distinct CDR3 sequences, with just under 40% observed a single time. This clonotype appeared a few times. The antigen is undetermined. The V gene is TRBV20-1, the J gene TRBJ2-7; 7 nucleotides align to TRBD2. This receptor was taken from a human donor in good health (CMV status not recorded). Some clones in this sample may be carry-over from other donors' samples. This material consisted of cultured PBMCs, taken from culture after CMV antigen stimulation. The CDR3 loop is CSATRPGREQYF. The CDR3, as DNA: TGCAGTGCTACCCGGCCCGGGAGGGAGCAGTACTTC.